The 24 T cell receptor beta chains in this list originate from one sample, sequenced in a study of blood T cell repertoires in COVID-19. Method: immunoSEQ multiplex PCR; TCRdb's copy keeps in-frame clones and lacks some. The table lists about 270,000 clones, 85% to 90% of them singletons. Sequenced sample: peripheral blood. Receptors originate from a woman in her 30s with COVID-19, enrolled during active disease.

The chain couples TRBV28 to TRBJ1-3; TRBD1 agrees at 9 bases. This CDR3 region has 16 residues. Losses at the gene ends were 6 bases for V and 1 base for J; bases not matched to a gene: 7. The germline V gene encodes CDR1 MDHEN and CDR2 SYDVKM. CDR3 coding DNA: TGTGCCAGCAGCTTGGACAGGGGATTTTCTGGAAACACCATATATTTT. Encoded protein: CASSLDRGFSGNTIYF. The full variable domain, rest sourced from reference TRBV28 and TRBJ1-3, is DVKVTQSSRYLVKRTGEKVFLECVQDMDHENMFWYRQDPGLGLRLIYFSYDVKMKEKGDIPEGYSVSREKKERFSLILESASTNQTSMYLCASSLDRGFSGNTIYFGEGSWLTVV.

The chain is built from TRBV30 and TRBJ2-1; TRBD2 matches 7 bases. The CDR3 is 13 residues long. Germline trimming cut 5 bases from V and 10 bases from J; bases unmatched to any gene: 11. Per the germline V gene, CDR1 is GTSNPN and CDR2 is SVGIG (reference sequence). CDR3 protein: CAWDLAGSGEQFF. CDR3 sequence (DNA): TGTGCCTGGGACCTTGCTGGTAGCGGGGAGCAGTTCTTC.

This clone has a single count. The chain recombines TRBV12-2 with TRBJ2-2; the tabulated D call, TRBD2, remains unverified against the DNA. TRBV12-2 is tagged as a pseudogene. The CDR3 is made up of 21 amino acids. This CDR3 is CASRLGRIVAGAPRNTGELFF. DNA for the CDR3: TGTGCAAGTCGCTTAGGACGGATAGTAGCGGGGGCCCCGAGGAACACCGGGGAGCTGTTTTTT.

The rearrangement links TRBV7-9 to TRBJ2-5; no firm D call. The germline V and J ends were trimmed by 0 bases and 4 bases, with 9 bases remaining between them. This CDR3 spans 14 amino acids. Germline V gives CDR1 SEHNR, CDR2 FQNEAQ (reference sequence). The CDR3 is CASSLALRLETQYF. CDR3 in DNA: TGTGCCAGCAGCTTAGCTCTCAGACTAGAGACCCAGTACTTC.

This chain links TRBV15 with TRBJ2-2; 7 positions match TRBD2. Germline V lookup: CDR1 LNHNV, CDR2 YYDKDF (reference sequence). The V segment lost 8 bases and the J segment 5 bases; nucleotides outside the gene matches: 8. This CDR3 is built from 14 residues. CDR3: CATHFGGLTGELFF. The CDR3 nucleotides are TGTGCCACCCATTTCGGGGGGTTGACCGGGGAGCTGTTTTTT.

The rearrangement links TRBV27 to TRBJ1-4; tentative D call: TRBD1 (6 bases). Germline V gene data show CDR1 as MNHEY and CDR2 as SMNVEV (reference sequence). V shed 6 bases and J shed 5 bases, with 7 bases lying between them. This CDR3 comprises 12 residues. The CDR3 here is CASRQGNEKLFF. CDR3 bases: TGTGCCAGCAGGCAGGGGAATGAAAAACTGTTTTTT. The full variable domain, with the rest looked up from reference TRBV27 and TRBJ1-4, is EAQVTQNPRYLITVTGKKLTVTCSQNMNHEYMSWYRQDPGLGLRQIYYSMNVEVTDKGDVPEGYKVSRKEKRNFPLILESPSPNQTSLYFCASRQGNEKLFFGSGTQLSVL.

The chain combines TRBV3-1 (or the pseudogene TRBV3-2) with TRBJ2-7, with D maybe TRBD1 (6 bases). Germline V gene sequence: CDR1 LGHDT, CDR2 YNNKEL (reference sequence). The CDR3 covers 12 residues. V lost 4 bases to trimming and J lost 9 bases, with 13 bases between them. Here the CDR3 DNA reads TGTGCCAGCAGCCGGACAGAGGGGCGGCAGTACTTC. This gives the protein CASSRTEGRQYF.

The rearrangement uses TRBV7-6 and TRBJ2-3; TRBD2 matches 13 bases. The germline V gene encodes CDR1 SGHVS and CDR2 FNYEAQ. V dropped 1 base and J dropped 6; count of bases not matched to a gene: 4. This CDR3 has 16 residues. CDR3 region: CASSLGLAGGRDTQYF. The CDR3, as DNA: TGTGCCAGCAGCTTAGGACTAGCGGGGGGCCGGGATACGCAGTATTTT.

The CDR3 nucleotides read TGTGCCAGCAGCCCGGGAGGGGGGGCGATTTACTATGGCTACACCTTC. As protein: CASSPGGGAIYYGYTF. V gene TRBV9 combines with J gene TRBJ1-2; TRBD1 might be the D (6 bases). CDR1 and CDR2 from the germline V gene are SGDLS and YYNGEE. The CDR3 contains 16 residues. V lost 4 bases and J lost 3, with 19 bases in between.

This rearrangement joins TRBV29-1 to TRBJ2-5, with a tentative D call TRBD1 (7 bases). V was cut by 4 bases and J by 5 bases, with 11 bases left in between. The CDR3 sequence is 12 residues long. CDR1 and CDR2 (germline): SQVTM, ANQGSEA. In nucleotides, the CDR3 is TGCAGCGTTGGGCCAGGGGGGGAGACCCAGTACTTC. The encoded protein is CSVGPGGETQYF.

The table lists this clone with a count of one. V is TRBV10-2 and J is TRBJ2-7, with TRBD2 matching over 11 bases. This CDR3 region has 15 residues. Losses at the gene ends were 6 bases for V and 2 bases for J; bases not matched to a gene: 6. Germline assignment: CDR1 WSHSY and CDR2 SAAADI. The CDR3 DNA is TGCGCCAGCAGAGAGACTAGCGGGGCCACCTACGAGCAGTACTTC. Its translation is CASRETSGATYEQYF.

The V and J genes are TRBV3-1 (or the pseudogene TRBV3-2) and TRBJ2-5, with 9 bases aligning to TRBD2. The CDR3 is 17 amino acids. CDR1 and CDR2 from the germline V gene are LGHDT and YNNKEL (reference sequence). Unmatched junction bases numbered 13, after V lost 4 bases and J lost 4 bases. CDR3 sequence (DNA): TGTGCCAGCAGCCCCGGGGCTGGCGGGGGGGCCGGAGAGACCCAGTACTTC. As protein: CASSPGAGGGAGETQYF.

The V call is TRBV2, the J call TRBJ1-2, with 8 nucleotides matching TRBD1. Per germline, CDR1 SNHLY and CDR2 FYNNEI. V shed 8 bases, J shed 7 bases, and the junction held 6 bases outside the gene matches. CDR3 size: 12 residues. The DNA of the CDR3 is TGTGCCAGCGGACTGACAGGGGTTGGCTACACCTTC. Protein: CASGLTGVGYTF.

The rearrangement joins TRBV2 to TRBJ2-5; 13 bases align to TRBD2. V shed 2 bases and J 4 bases; nucleotides not matched to a gene: 4. This CDR3 spans 16 amino acids. CDR1 SNHLY and CDR2 FYNNEI come from the germline V gene. Here the CDR3 DNA reads TGTGCCAGCAGTGAACCGGGACTAGCGGGGCTAGAGACCCAGTACTTC. Protein: CASSEPGLAGLETQYF.

The chain uses TRBV7-9 and TRBJ1-5; D is unclear. Germline CDR1 SEHNR, CDR2 FQNEAQ (reference sequence). V gave up 4 bases and J gave up 6 bases, with 7 bases separating them. The CDR3 sequence is 12 residues long. CDR3 region: CASSSEVQPQHF. The CDR3 region has the DNA TGTGCCAGCAGCTCCGAGGTTCAGCCCCAGCATTTT.

This clone was recorded only once. The J gene is TRBJ1-4, the V gene TRBV7-9, with TRBD1 matching 12 bases. J lost 7 bases, V lost 5 bases, and 8 bases had no gene match. CDR1 is SEHNR, CDR2 FQNEAQ, per germline (reference sequence). This CDR3 region has 16 residues. CDR3 sequence: CASSHPRDRGLEKLFF. Here the CDR3 DNA reads TGTGCCAGCAGCCACCCTCGGGACAGGGGGCTTGAAAAACTGTTTTTT.

The chain links TRBV4-1 to TRBJ1-2; possibly TRBD1 for D (5 bases). Germline-derived CDR1 and CDR2 are MGHRA and YSYEKL. This CDR3 spans 16 amino acids. V gave up 1 base and J gave up 8 bases, with 20 bases separating them. The CDR3 loop is CASSQGSITGVGGYTF. CDR3 sequence (DNA): TGCGCCAGCAGCCAAGGATCTATAACAGGAGTAGGAGGCTACACCTTC.

The V gene is TRBV2, the J gene TRBJ2-6; 8 bases agree with TRBD2. The CDR3 is 18 amino acids. The V gene's germline CDR1 is SNHLY and CDR2 FYNNEI. V lost 6 bases and J lost 3; bases outside the gene matches: 13. In nucleotides, the CDR3 is TGTGCCAGCAGCGGGGGGGCCCCCTCTCTTGGTGGGGCCAACGTCCTGACTTTC. Translated: CASSGGAPSLGGANVLTF. Complete variable domain (other parts from reference TRBV2 and TRBJ2-6): EPEVTQTPSHQVTQMGQEVILRCVPISNHLYFYWYRQILGQKVEFLVSFYNNEISEKSEIFDDQFSVERPDGSNFTLKIRSTKLEDSAMYFCASSGGAPSLGGANVLTFGAGSRLTVL.

This clone was observed a handful of times. V and J are TRBV5-6 and TRBJ1-5; TRBD1 matches at 7 bases. With 3 bases clipped from V and 12 bases from J, the junction kept 6 bases outside the gene matches. This CDR3 is built from 12 residues. Germline values: CDR1 SGHDT, CDR2 YYEEEE. CDR3 residues: CASSSNQGVQHF. The DNA of the CDR3 is TGTGCCAGCAGCTCAAACCAGGGGGTCCAGCATTTT.

The CDR3 nucleotides are TGTGCCAGCAAACGACCTGGAGCGCCGGGTCAACGGAGCTCCTACAATGAGCAGTTCTTC. Translation gives CASKRPGAPGQRSSYNEQFF. The V call is TRBV27, the J call TRBJ2-1; D ambiguous. The CDR3 sequence is 20 residues long. The germline V gene has CDR1 MNHEY and CDR2 SMNVEV (reference sequence). V was pared by 7 bases and J by 0 bases, with 28 bases between.

For the CDR3, the DNA is TGTGCCATCAGTGAGTCGCCTAGCGGGGAAAAGATTTACAATGAGCAGTTCTTC. Its protein product is CAISESPSGEKIYNEQFF. The chain recombines TRBV10-3 with TRBJ2-1, with 9 bases fitting TRBD2. The CDR3 totals 18 residues. Per the germline V gene, CDR1 is ENHRY and CDR2 is SYGVKD. J was trimmed by 4 bases and V by 0 bases; bases with no gene match: 10.

This sequence joins TRBV28 and TRBJ2-3; TRBD1 might be the D (5 bases). V gave up 5 bases and J gave up 1 base, with 13 bases separating them. This CDR3 contains 15 residues. Germline values: CDR1 MDHEN, CDR2 SYDVKM. CDR3 sequence (DNA): TGTGCCAGCAGTCCCGACAGCGCCCGCACAGATACGCAGTATTTT. Translated, it gives CASSPDSARTDTQYF.

V usage is TRBV30 and J usage is TRBJ2-3; TRBD1 might be the D (6 bases). Germline V gene sequence: CDR1 GTSNPN, CDR2 SVGIG (reference sequence). V lost 4 bases to trimming and J lost 3 bases, with 17 bases between them. The CDR3 runs to 15 residues. The DNA for the CDR3 is TGTGCCTGGACTGGTGGACAGACGACAACAGATACGCAGTATTTT. The encoded protein is CAWTGGQTTTDTQYF.

The rearrangement uses TRBV5-1 and TRBJ1-1; TRBD1 matches 10 bases. Per the germline V gene, CDR1 is SGHRS and CDR2 is YFSETQ. This CDR3 has 13 amino acids. V gave up 4 bases and J gave up 5 bases; unmatched junction bases: 2. CDR3 sequence (DNA): TGCGCCAGCAGCAAGGGACAGGGGACTGAAGCTTTCTTT. It is translated as CASSKGQGTEAFF.